This is a list of T cell receptor beta chains from one sample in a study of blood T cell repertoires in COVID-19. Libraries were prepared by immunoSEQ multiplex PCR; TCRdb keeps only in-frame clonotypes and omits some of them. The table has approximately 240,000 clones, 75% to 95% seen once. Sequencing was carried out using PBMCs or T cells enriched from blood (not recorded which). The receptors come from a woman aged 18 to 35 who had recovered from COVID-19. CDR3s include the opening cysteine and the closing phenylalanine or tryptophan. D genes are given only for firm matches. Not every row has a clone size; where given, it reads once, few, many or a size class.

J: TRBJ1-3
D: TRBD1
V: TRBV27
size: .
DNA: TGTGCCGCCCAAAGGGGGACAGGGTTTGGCTCTGGAAACACCATATATTTT
CDR3: CAAQRGTGFGSGNTIYF

J: TRBJ2-3
D: TRBD1
V: TRBV7-9
size: .
DNA: TGTGCCAGCAGTCCGAGGGACAGGGATGGCACAGATACGCAGTATTTT
CDR3: CASSPRDRDGTDTQYF

J: TRBJ2-3
D: TRBD2
V: TRBV2
size: .
DNA: TGTGCCAGCAGTGCTGGGACTAGCGGGGGGTACAGAGATACGCAGTATTTT
CDR3: CASSAGTSGGYRDTQYF

J: TRBJ1-2
D: .
V: TRBV11-1
size: .
DNA: TGTGCCAGCAGCTTAGTCTTACAGACATATGGCTACACCTTC
CDR3: CASSLVLQTYGYTF

J: TRBJ2-4
D: TRBD1
V: TRBV5-8
size: once
DNA: TGTGCCAGCAGCTGGGACAGGGGGAACATTCAGTACTTC
CDR3: CASSWDRGNIQYF

J: TRBJ1-2
D: .
V: TRBV7-2
size: .
DNA: TGTGCCAGCAGATGGACTGATGGCTACACCTTC
CDR3: CASRWTDGYTF

J: TRBJ2-1
D: .
V: TRBV13
size: .
DNA: TGTGCCAGCAGCTTGGGAAGGAGCGGCCCCTACAATGAGCAGTTCTTC
CDR3: CASSLGRSGPYNEQFF

J: TRBJ1-5
D: .
V: TRBV28
size: .
DNA: TGTGCCAGCAATGGGGGGGCCAACAATCAGCCCCAGCATTTT
CDR3: CASNGGANNQPQHF

J: TRBJ2-5
D: TRBD1
V: TRBV14
size: .
DNA: TGTGCCAGCAGGACAGGGGGAGGCGAGACCCAGTACTTC
CDR3: CASRTGGGETQYF

J: TRBJ2-1
D: .
V: TRBV18
size: .
DNA: TGTGCCAGCTCACCGATGGGATACGGAGGGAGCTCCTACAATGAGCAGTTCTTC
CDR3: CASSPMGYGGSSYNEQFF

J: TRBJ1-5
D: .
V: TRBV7-2
size: .
DNA: TGTGCCAGCAGCCCGCCCCCAGGGTTTAGCAATCAGCCCCAGCATTTT
CDR3: CASSPPPGFSNQPQHF

J: TRBJ2-3
D: TRBD2
V: TRBV5-8
size: .
DNA: TGTGCCAGCAGCACTTTAGCGGGGCGCACAGATACGCAGTATTTT
CDR3: CASSTLAGRTDTQYF

J: TRBJ2-7
D: TRBD1
V: TRBV6-5
size: .
DNA: TGTGCCAGCAGTTACTCGCTCCGACAGGGAGAAGACGAGCAGTACTTC
CDR3: CASSYSLRQGEDEQYF

J: TRBJ2-7
D: TRBD1
V: TRBV7-9
size: .
DNA: TGTGCCAGCAGCCAAGACAGGGGTGCGTACGAGCAGTACTTC
CDR3: CASSQDRGAYEQYF

J: TRBJ1-4
D: TRBD1
V: TRBV28
size: .
DNA: TGTGCCAGCAGTTTAGGGACAGGGCCCGGAAAACTGTTTTTT
CDR3: CASSLGTGPGKLFF

J: TRBJ1-6
D: .
V: TRBV3-1/TRBV3-2
size: .
DNA: TGTGCCAGCAGCCAAGCTGCAGGAAATTCACCCCTCCACTTT
CDR3: CASSQAAGNSPLHF

J: TRBJ1-1
D: .
V: TRBV11-3
size: .
DNA: TGTGCCAGTTCTATAGGGGGACCGTCAAACACTGAAGCTTTCTTT
CDR3: CASSIGGPSNTEAFF

J: TRBJ1-1
D: .
V: TRBV19
size: .
DNA: TGTGCCAGTAGTATAGATGGCAGGTTGAACACTGAAGCTTTCTTT
CDR3: CASSIDGRLNTEAFF

J: TRBJ1-2
D: .
V: TRBV12-3/TRBV12-4
size: .
DNA: TGTGCCAGCAGTTTAGCCAGGGTCTATGGCTACACCTTC
CDR3: CASSLARVYGYTF

J: TRBJ2-4
D: .
V: TRBV6-5
size: .
DNA: TGTGCCAGCAGTACCGGGGAAGTAAACATTCAGTACTTC
CDR3: CASSTGEVNIQYF

J: TRBJ2-7
D: TRBD1
V: TRBV29-1
size: once
DNA: TGCAGCGCCACAGGGGGAACCTCCTACGAGCAGTACTTC
CDR3: CSATGGTSYEQYF

J: TRBJ2-7
D: TRBD2
V: TRBV7-2
size: .
DNA: TGTGCCAGCAGCTTACTAGCGGGTTCCTACGAGCAGTACTTC
CDR3: CASSLLAGSYEQYF

J: TRBJ2-7
D: TRBD2
V: TRBV3-1/TRBV3-2
size: .
DNA: TGTGCCAGCAGCCCCACTCTAGCGGGATACTACGAGCAGTACTTC
CDR3: CASSPTLAGYYEQYF

J: TRBJ1-2
D: TRBD1
V: TRBV19
size: .
DNA: TGTGCCAGTAGCAAACAGGGGTCCTATGGCTACACCTTC
CDR3: CASSKQGSYGYTF

J: TRBJ1-1
D: .
V: TRBV19
size: few
DNA: TGTGCCAGTAGTATCGGTAAGAACACTGAAGCTTTCTTT
CDR3: CASSIGKNTEAFF

J: TRBJ2-1
D: .
V: TRBV5-1
size: once
DNA: TGCGCCAGCAGCTGGCACAATGAGCAGTTCTTC
CDR3: CASSWHNEQFF

J: TRBJ1-4
D: TRBD1
V: TRBV27
size: .
DNA: TGTGCCAGCAGTCGGGACAGGCCGACGGAGACTAATGAAAAACTGTTTTTT
CDR3: CASSRDRPTETNEKLFF

J: TRBJ1-1
D: .
V: TRBV11-3
size: .
DNA: TGTGCCAGCAGCTCGGGACATTTCACTGAAGCTTTCTTT
CDR3: CASSSGHFTEAFF

J: TRBJ2-7
D: .
V: TRBV4-1
size: .
DNA: TGCGCCAGCAGCCAAGGTAGGGGCGAGCAGTACTTC
CDR3: CASSQGRGEQYF

J: TRBJ2-1
D: TRBD2
V: TRBV10-3
size: .
DNA: TGTGCCATCAGGGGACTAGCCGGGGGAACCGAGCAGTTCTTC
CDR3: CAIRGLAGGTEQFF

J: TRBJ1-2
D: .
V: TRBV4-1
size: .
DNA: TGCGCCAGCAGCCAAACAGCCAGGGTCTATGGCTACACCTTC
CDR3: CASSQTARVYGYTF

J: TRBJ1-2
D: .
V: TRBV24-1
size: once
DNA: TGTGCCACCAGTGACCGCCCGGGGGATGGCTACACCTTC
CDR3: CATSDRPGDGYTF

J: TRBJ2-3
D: TRBD2
V: TRBV5-4
size: .
DNA: TGTGCCAGCAGCTTCAAGCGGGGAGAGGTAGATACGCAGTATTTT
CDR3: CASSFKRGEVDTQYF

J: TRBJ2-7
D: .
V: TRBV4-1
size: .
DNA: TGCGCCAGCAGCCAAGAAAAAGCGCCTGTGGCGGACGAGCAGTACTTC
CDR3: CASSQEKAPVADEQYF

J: TRBJ1-1
D: TRBD1
V: TRBV5-1
size: once
DNA: TGCGCCAGCAGCGCGCCGGGTTACAGGGGGCCGGCTTTCTTT
CDR3: CASSAPGYRGPAFF

J: TRBJ2-2
D: .
V: TRBV7-3
size: .
DNA: TGTGCCAGCAGCTTACAGTCCGCGACGGGCACCGGGGAGCTGTTTTTT
CDR3: CASSLQSATGTGELFF

J: TRBJ1-1
D: TRBD1
V: TRBV7-3
size: .
DNA: TGTGCCAGCAGCTTACGTAAAGCCGGGACAGGGAACACTGAAGCTTTCTTT
CDR3: CASSLRKAGTGNTEAFF

J: TRBJ2-5
D: TRBD1
V: TRBV29-1
size: .
DNA: TGCAGCGGGGGGACAGGAGAAGAGACCCAGTACTTC
CDR3: CSGGTGEETQYF

J: TRBJ1-2
D: TRBD1
V: TRBV18
size: .
DNA: TGTGCCAGCTCACCTGGAGGACAGGATCGTGGCTACACCTTC
CDR3: CASSPGGQDRGYTF

J: TRBJ1-1
D: .
V: TRBV3-1/TRBV3-2
size: .
DNA: TGTGCCAGCAGCCAAGCCGGACAGAACACTGAAGCTTTCTTT
CDR3: CASSQAGQNTEAFF